These T cell receptor beta chains were read from a single sample in a study of OX40 agonist ivuxolimab in advanced cancers. This table comes from immunoSEQ multiplex PCR, and its TCRdb copy is limited to in-frame clones, with some not included. There are tens of thousands of clones in the sample; about 88% occur only once, and around 1.5% lies in the top ten. The sample here was CD4+ or CD8+ T cells sorted from blood, taken in a trial of the OX40 agonist ivuxolimab. The receptors shown here come from an adult with an advanced solid tumor such as melanoma, head and neck, liver or kidney cancer. Both conserved end residues are part of each CDR3. The D gene is left open where the match is weak.

d_gene	j_gene	v_gene	CDR3aa	CDR3nt
.	TRBJ2-1	TRBV6-1	CASTKPSSYNEQFF	TGTGCCAGCACTAAACCGAGCTCCTACAATGAGCAGTTCTTC
.	TRBJ1-1	TRBV5-1	CASSGVTGNTEAFF	TGCGCCAGCAGCGGGGTCACGGGGAACACTGAAGCTTTCTTT
TRBD1	TRBJ2-1	TRBV18	CASSSEQGAAHNEQFF	TGTGCCAGCTCATCTGAACAGGGGGCGGCACACAATGAGCAGTTCTTC
TRBD1	TRBJ2-2	TRBV25-1	CASSRTGVTGELFF	TGTGCCAGCAGTCGGACAGGGGTCACCGGGGAGCTGTTTTTT
TRBD1	TRBJ2-7	TRBV6-5	CASSTGQGGFYEQYF	TGTGCCAGCAGTACAGGACAGGGAGGCTTTTACGAGCAGTACTTC
.	TRBJ1-1	TRBV5-1	CASSLGGVNTEAFF	TGCGCCAGCAGCTTGGGAGGGGTGAACACTGAAGCTTTCTTT
.	TRBJ2-3	TRBV11-2	CASSSRGKATDTQYF	TGTGCCAGCAGCTCTCGGGGGAAGGCTACAGATACGCAGTATTTT
TRBD1	TRBJ2-1	TRBV14	CASSPPGQYNEQFF	TGTGCCAGCAGCCCACCGGGACAGTACAATGAGCAGTTCTTC
.	TRBJ1-1	TRBV7-3	CASSLAENTEAFF	TGTGCCAGCAGCCTAGCGGAGAACACTGAAGCTTTCTTT
.	TRBJ2-2	TRBV19	CASSISGGWNTGELFF	TGTGCCAGTAGTATATCTGGGGGGTGGAACACCGGGGAGCTGTTTTTT
TRBD1	TRBJ1-4	TRBV2	CASDGQGGNEKLFF	TGTGCCAGCGACGGACAGGGTGGAAATGAAAAACTGTTTTTT